In its sample, the clone carrying this TCR beta chain was seen many times. This sample stems from a study of Graves' ophthalmopathy and Graves' hyperthyroidism. About the research overall: Blood was drawn at initial diagnosis, before any treatment.

Scientists amplified the TCR beta CDR3 regions from RNA transcripts. First-round RT-PCR relied on HTBI primers, and a second-round multiplex PCR came next. TCRdb re-called the multiplex PCR reads through MiXCR, storing one row per CDR3 protein. The sample comprises about 160,000 distinct CDR3 sequences, around two fifths of which are singletons, and less than 6% rests with the top ten. The germline V gene has CDR1 MNHEY and CDR2 SVGEGT. V shed 6 bases and J shed 2 bases, with 11 bases lying between them. The CDR3 loop spans 13 amino acids. For donors with ophthalmopathy, the disease showed moderate-to-severe activity, reached CAS ≥3 and NOSPECS ≥4, and had lasted under 3 months.

V and J are TRBV6-2 or TRBV6-3 and TRBJ2-7, with D hard to call. The receptor was isolated from a woman between 40 and 55 years old with Graves' ophthalmopathy. The sequenced sample consisted of peripheral blood. This chain's CDR3 is CASSIDLTYEQYF. The CDR3 DNA sequence: TGTGCCAGCAGCATCGACTTAACCTACGAGCAGTACTTC.